This paragraph reports one T cell receptor beta chain. This CDR3 has 20 amino acids. This entry belongs to a study of blood T cell repertoires in COVID-19. Using immunoSEQ multiplex PCR, the repertoire was profiled, and TCRdb retains in-frame clones only, with some absent. The sample has 250,000 to 350,000 clones, roughly nine tenths seen once. Sequenced material: peripheral blood. The sequence was obtained from a woman aged 35 to 49 who had recovered from COVID-19. This chain connects TRBV21-1 to TRBJ2-6; the table's TRBD1 call for D was not verified on the DNA. TRBV21-1 is recorded as a pseudogene. CDR3 bases: TGTGCCAGCAGCAAAGATTCACGGGACAGGGGGCGTTCTGGGGCCAACGTCCTGACTTTC. Its translation: CASSKDSRDRGRSGANVLTF.